This note documents a single T cell receptor (beta chain) sequence. This entry comes from a study of radiation and T cells in renal cell carcinoma. Measured with immunoSEQ multiplex PCR; TCRdb has only the in-frame clones, and not every one. The sample carries about 49,000 clones, approximately 83% recorded once. As for time point: baseline pretreatment blood. Documented treatment: 15 Gy SBRT to primary tumor, nephrectomy 4 weeks later. Germline loops: CDR1 SGHVS, CDR2 FQNEAQ. The CDR3 is made up of 14 amino acids. The V gene lost 5 bases and the J gene lost 1 base, with 12 bases spanning the gap. The sample in question was blood, obtained from a patient whose treatment included radiotherapy and nephrectomy. This TCR came from a woman in her 70s with renal cell carcinoma. The rearrangement uses TRBV7-8 and TRBJ2-7; D is perhaps TRBD1 (6 bases). CDR3 sequence (DNA): TGTGCCAGCAGCCCAGGGGCAGGGTCCTACGAGCAGTACTTC. Protein sequence: CASSPGAGSYEQYF.